This T cell receptor (beta chain) was sequenced during a study of blood T cell repertoires in COVID-19. The CDR3 is 15 amino acids. Germline V gene sequence: CDR1 MDHEN, CDR2 SYDVKM. Trimming shortened V by 5 bases and J by 2 bases, and 10 bases separated the two germline ends. TCRdb's table, derived via immunoSEQ multiplex PCR, lists solely in-frame clones and lacks some. The sample holds around 170,000 clones, about 74% seen once. This sequence joins TRBV28 and TRBJ2-6; a possible D gene is TRBD1 (6 bases). The specimen sequenced was peripheral blood. This clonotype was sampled from a woman older than 75 with acute or convalescent COVID-19. CDR3 sequence: CASSHAGAGANVLTF. The CDR3 region has the DNA TGTGCCAGCAGTCACGCAGGGGCTGGGGCCAACGTCCTGACTTTC.